The clone carrying this TCR beta chain showed up just a few times. This specimen belongs to a study of blood T cell repertoires in COVID-19. Overall study context: Sites across the United States, Italy and Spain contributed samples from acute and convalescent COVID-19. Sample material is recorded as cDNA or gDNA derived from T cells, B-cell-depleted T cells, or PBMCs.

This CDR3 has 15 amino acids. The ends lost 6 bases at V and 2 bases at J; junction bases unmatched: 9. Per germline, CDR1 MNHEY and CDR2 SVGAGI. Original analysis: Amplification from reference gene primers served as the basis for estimated nucleated cell counts. TCRdb's copy holds only in-frame clones and misses some; the assay was immunoSEQ multiplex PCR. That table is the source of V, J and clone size, and D and trimming were worked out from the DNA. The table shows 85,000 to 110,000 clones, with 84% occurring only once. This receptor was obtained from a human donor in a cohort sampled during active COVID-19. The chain employs TRBV6-5 and TRBJ2-7; TRBD1 agrees at 8 bases. The sequenced sample was peripheral blood. The CDR3 here is CASRTYRGRTYEQYF. The CDR3 region has the DNA TGTGCCAGCAGGACATACAGGGGGAGAACCTACGAGCAGTACTTC.